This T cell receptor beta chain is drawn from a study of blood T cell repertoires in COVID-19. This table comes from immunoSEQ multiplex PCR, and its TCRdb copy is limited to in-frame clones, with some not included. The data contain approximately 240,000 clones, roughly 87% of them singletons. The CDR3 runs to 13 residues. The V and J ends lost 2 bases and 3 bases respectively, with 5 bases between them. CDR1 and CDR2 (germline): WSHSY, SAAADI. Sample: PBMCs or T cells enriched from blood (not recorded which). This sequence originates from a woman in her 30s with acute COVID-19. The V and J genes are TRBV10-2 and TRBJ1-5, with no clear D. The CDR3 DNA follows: TGCGCCAGCAGTGAGGGCTTCAATCAGCCCCAGCATTTT. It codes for CASSEGFNQPQHF.